These 20 T cell receptor beta chains came from one sample sequenced in a study of blood T cells in healthy people across ages. The use of a sample-barcoded 5' primer and a J-beta primer mix characterized a second PCR of roughly 6 to 11 cycles. Using its own MiXCR run on the 5' RACE reads, TCRdb lists one record per CDR3 protein. Of roughly 1.5 million distinct CDR3 sequences listed, approximately 39% are singletons. Sample: blood. These receptor sequences come from a woman younger than 35 in good health.

The gene calls are TRBV9 and TRBJ2-5; 7 bases are a match to TRBD1. Losses at the gene ends were 0 bases for V and 2 bases for J; bases not matched to a gene: 7. This CDR3 region has 16 residues. CDR1 and CDR2 (germline): SGDLS, YYNGEE. CDR3 amino acids: CASSVGGQSPQETQYF. DNA for the CDR3: TGTGCCAGCAGCGTAGGGGGACAGAGCCCTCAAGAGACCCAGTACTTC.

The chain uses TRBV7-2 and TRBJ2-3; D is ambiguous. V lost 5 bases to trimming and J lost 4 bases, with 7 bases between them. This CDR3 contains 12 residues. Per the germline V gene, CDR1 is SGHTA and CDR2 is FQGNSA. In nucleotides, the CDR3 is TGTGCCAGCAGCCCCAAGCCAGATACGCAGTATTTT. It encodes CASSPKPDTQYF.

There are a few counts of this clonotype. The CDR3 loop is CASSLVQGLAKNIQYF. The CDR3 nucleotides read TGTGCCAGCAGCTTAGTACAAGGGCTAGCCAAAAACATTCAGTACTTC. This chain joins TRBV7-2 and TRBJ2-4; unclear D gene. Germline values: CDR1 SGHTA, CDR2 FQGNSA. The germline V and J ends were trimmed by 1 base and 0 bases, with 10 bases remaining between them. CDR3 size: 16 residues.

V usage is TRBV4-3 and J usage is TRBJ2-2, with a possible D match to TRBD1 (5 bases). The CDR3 totals 14 residues. CDR1 and CDR2 (germline): LGHNA, YSLEER. Trimming shortened V by 5 bases and J by 8 bases, and 15 bases separated the two germline ends. This CDR3 is CASSFRQGGGELFF. CDR3 bases: TGCGCCAGCAGCTTTCGGCAGGGTGGAGGGGAGCTGTTTTTT.

This clonotype turned up a few times. The rearrangement uses TRBV29-1 and TRBJ2-4, with 11 bases identical to TRBD2. TRBJ2-7 explains the end of the DNA better; the J call may be wrong. The CDR3 is 13 residues long. From germline, CDR1 is SQVTM and CDR2 ANQGSEA. CDR3 in DNA: TGCAGCGCCGCGGGACTAGCGGAATACGAGCAGTACTTC. This translates into CSAAGLAEYEQYF.

The V gene is TRBV10-2, the J gene TRBJ1-4; no clear D. In germline, CDR1 is WSHSY, CDR2 SAAADI. The CDR3 is made up of 14 amino acids. V was pared by 0 bases and J by 7 bases, with 9 bases between. CDR3 sequence reads: CASSESSDAEKLFF. The DNA for the CDR3 is TGCGCCAGCAGTGAGTCGTCGGACGCTGAAAAACTGTTTTTT.

The rearrangement links TRBV15 to TRBJ2-2, with 7 positions matching TRBD2. V was clipped by 7 bases and J by 5 bases; unmatched bases: 13. Germline V gene lookup returns CDR1 LNHNV and CDR2 YYDKDF (reference sequence). The CDR3 sequence is 16 residues long. CDR3 loop: CATTPRAGVNTGELFF. CDR3 nucleotide sequence: TGTGCCACCACCCCTCGGGCGGGAGTAAATACCGGGGAGCTGTTTTTT.

The rearrangement links TRBV6-2 or TRBV6-3 to TRBJ1-5; a weak D match, TRBD1 (5 bases). The CDR3 spans 15 residues. Germline assignment: CDR1 MNHEY and CDR2 SVGEGT. Trimming took off 5 bases at V and 3 bases at J, with 14 bases between the two ends. CDR3 DNA: TGTGCCAGCAGTCCGACGAGGGGAAACAATCAGCCCCAGCATTTT. It specifies CASSPTRGNNQPQHF.

The genes are TRBV18 and TRBJ2-1, with TRBD1 as a possible D gene (6 bases). The DNA end is a closer match to TRBJ2-7, so the J assignment may be wrong. Germline assignment: CDR1 KGHSH and CDR2 LQKENI. The CDR3 is 16 amino acids. CDR3 sequence reads: CASSPDRPSRYNEQYF. The CDR3 nucleotides are TGTGCCAGCTCACCAGACAGGCCAAGCCGCTACAATGAGCAGTACTTC.

Only a few counts were recorded for this clonotype. The CDR3 is CASSIGGGLAGTPSTDTQYF. CDR3 in DNA: TGTGCCAGCAGTATCGGGGGTGGCCTAGCGGGGACGCCTAGCACAGATACGCAGTATTTT. The chain carries TRBV28 and TRBJ2-3, with TRBD2 matching over 9 bases. The CDR3 loop spans 20 amino acids. V lost 5 bases and J lost 0; bases outside the gene matches: 18. Germline CDR1 reads MDHEN; CDR2 reads SYDVKM.

The rearrangement joins TRBV2 to TRBJ2-3, with a tentative D call TRBD2 (5 bases). V was clipped by 6 bases and J by 3 bases, with 16 bases between them. There are 15 residues in the CDR3. Germline lookup yields CDR1 SNHLY and CDR2 FYNNEI. This CDR3 is CASRRTGVVTDTQYF. The CDR3 DNA follows: TGTGCCAGCAGGCGGACTGGGGTAGTTACAGATACGCAGTATTTT.

V and J are TRBV28 and TRBJ2-3; 7 positions match TRBD1. Germline V lookup: CDR1 MDHEN, CDR2 SYDVKM. V was pared by 2 bases and J by 6 bases, with 2 bases of the junction left unmatched. CDR3 size: 13 residues. The CDR3 nucleotides are TGTGCCAGCAGTTTACCCAGGGGGGATACGCAGTATTTT. It specifies CASSLPRGDTQYF. Drawing the rest from reference TRBV28 and TRBJ2-3, the complete variable domain is DVKVTQSSRYLVKRTGEKVFLECVQDMDHENMFWYRQDPGLGLRLIYFSYDVKMKEKGDIPEGYSVSREKKERFSLILESASTNQTSMYLCASSLPRGDTQYFGPGTRLTVL.

In this sample, this clonotype turned up a few times. V is TRBV30 and J is TRBJ2-7, with 7 bases matching TRBD1. The J segment lost 2 bases and the V segment lost 5 bases, leaving 12 bases of the junction unmatched. Per germline, CDR1 GTSNPN and CDR2 SVGIG (reference sequence). There are 15 residues in the CDR3. The CDR3 spells CAWRIAGTVPYEQYF. The CDR3 nucleotides are TGTGCCTGGCGAATAGCCGGGACAGTACCCTACGAGCAGTACTTC. Using reference TRBV30 and TRBJ2-7 for the parts outside the CDR3, the full variable domain is SQTIHQWPATLVQPVGSPLSLECTVEGTSNPNLYWYRQAAGRGLQLLFYSVGIGQISSEVPQNLSASRPQDRQFILSSKKLLLSDSGFYLCAWRIAGTVPYEQYFGPGTRLTVT.

This clonotype was picked up a small number of times. This rearrangement joins TRBV27 to TRBJ2-1, with 11 bases aligning to TRBD2. Germline values: CDR1 MNHEY, CDR2 SMNVEV (reference sequence). The trim removed 5 bases at V and 0 bases at J, leaving 6 bases unmatched. The CDR3 spans 17 residues. CDR3 bases: TGTGCCAGCAGTCCAGGGACTAGCGGTAGCTCCTACAATGAGCAGTTCTTC. This sequence encodes CASSPGTSGSSYNEQFF.

The CDR3 protein is CSAIPGDNNQPQHF. CDR3 nucleotide sequence: TGCAGTGCCATCCCTGGGGATAACAATCAGCCCCAGCATTTT. The chain joins TRBV20-1 to TRBJ1-5; the D is unclear. Deletions cut 6 bases from V and 3 bases from J, with 15 bases between. The CDR3 covers 14 residues. The germline gives CDR1 DFQATT, CDR2 SNEGSKA (reference sequence).

The chain couples TRBV3-1 to TRBJ2-7, with D uncertain. This CDR3 contains 12 residues. Germline V gives CDR1 LGHDT, CDR2 YNNKEL (reference sequence). V lost 2 bases and J lost 7, with 9 bases in between. CDR3 protein: CASSQTVGEQYF. CDR3 sequence (DNA): TGTGCCAGCAGCCAAACAGTGGGGGAGCAGTACTTC.

The chain recombines TRBV3-1 with TRBJ2-4; 11 nucleotides match TRBD2. V dropped 1 base and J dropped 13; count of bases not matched to a gene: 18. The CDR3 is made up of 18 amino acids. Looked up from germline, CDR1 is LGHDT and CDR2 is YNNKEL (reference sequence). CDR3 in DNA: TGTGCCAGCAGCCAAGGAAGGCTAGCGGGAGGACGCTACAATGAGCAGTACTTC. Amino acid sequence: CASSQGRLAGGRYNEQYF.

About this clonotype: A much larger clone differs from this one at a single base, so this may be a read error. The chain links TRBV29-1 to TRBJ2-1, with D possibly being TRBD1 (6 bases). The germline CDR1 and CDR2 sequences are SQVTM and ANQGSEA. The CDR3 spans 12 residues. The CDR3 sequence: CSVVRGYNKQFF. The CDR3 DNA follows: TGCAGCGTTGTCAGGGGTTACAATAAGCAGTTCTTC.

This clonotype was found a few times. J is TRBJ2-1 and V is TRBV2; TRBD2 agrees at 8 bases. The CDR3 sequence is 16 residues long. CDR1 and CDR2 (germline): SNHLY, FYNNEI. The V segment lost 2 bases and the J segment 4 bases; nucleotides outside the gene matches: 7. In nucleotides, the CDR3 is TGTGCCAGCAGTGAACGCCCAGCGGGGGTTTACAATGAGCAGTTCTTC. Translating it yields CASSERPAGVYNEQFF. Full variable domain (outside the CDR3, taken from reference TRBV2 and TRBJ2-1): EPEVTQTPSHQVTQMGQEVILRCVPISNHLYFYWYRQILGQKVEFLVSFYNNEISEKSEIFDDQFSVERPDGSNFTLKIRSTKLEDSAMYFCASSERPAGVYNEQFFGPGTRLTVL.

This clonotype was seen repeatedly, ten times or more. The chain joins TRBV9 to TRBJ2-3; 8 nucleotides match TRBD2. The germline V gene encodes CDR1 SGDLS and CDR2 YYNGEE. There are 16 residues in the CDR3. J lost 0 bases, V lost 0 bases, and 3 bases had no gene match. The CDR3, as DNA: TGTGCCAGCAGCGTAGGTCCGGGGGGGAGCACAGATACGCAGTATTTT. Amino acids: CASSVGPGGSTDTQYF.